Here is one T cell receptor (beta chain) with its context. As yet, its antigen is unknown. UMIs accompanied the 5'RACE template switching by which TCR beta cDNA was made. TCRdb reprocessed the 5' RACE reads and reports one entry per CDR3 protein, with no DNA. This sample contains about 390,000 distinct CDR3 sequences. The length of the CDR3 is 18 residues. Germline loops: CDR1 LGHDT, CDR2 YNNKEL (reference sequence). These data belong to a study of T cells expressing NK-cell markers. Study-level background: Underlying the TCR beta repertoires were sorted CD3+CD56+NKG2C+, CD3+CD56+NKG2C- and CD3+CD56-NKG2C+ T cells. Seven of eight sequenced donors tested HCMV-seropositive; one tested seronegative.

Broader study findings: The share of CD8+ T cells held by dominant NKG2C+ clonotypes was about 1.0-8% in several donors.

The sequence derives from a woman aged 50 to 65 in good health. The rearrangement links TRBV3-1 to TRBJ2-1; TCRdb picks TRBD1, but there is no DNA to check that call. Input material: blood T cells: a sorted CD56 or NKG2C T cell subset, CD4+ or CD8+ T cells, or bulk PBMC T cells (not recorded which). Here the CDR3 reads CASSQGTGGSRSYNEQFF.